These 18 T cell receptor beta chains were sequenced from one sample in a study of blood T cell repertoires in COVID-19. Profiled with immunoSEQ multiplex PCR; TCRdb holds only in-frame clones, not every one. The sample contains approximately 99,000 clones, 80% to 90% of which appear only once. The specimen sequenced was peripheral blood. Source of these receptors: a human donor in a cohort sampled during active COVID-19.

The chain has TRBV4-1 and TRBJ1-6; D unresolved. V shed 5 bases and J shed 10 bases, with 12 bases lying between them. This CDR3 region has 13 residues. Germline V gives CDR1 MGHRA, CDR2 YSYEKL. The CDR3 region is CASSYGVRSPLHF. CDR3 bases: TGCGCCAGCAGCTACGGGGTTCGGTCACCCCTCCACTTT.

The chain links TRBV28 to TRBJ1-5, with 9 bases matching TRBD1. V dropped 2 bases and J dropped 5; count of bases not matched to a gene: 7. There are 16 residues in the CDR3. The germline CDR1 and CDR2 sequences are MDHEN and SYDVKM. The CDR3: CASSLVPGQGHQPQHF. The CDR3 bases are TGTGCCAGCAGTTTAGTCCCTGGACAGGGGCATCAGCCCCAGCATTTT. Full variable domain (rest looked up from reference TRBV28 and TRBJ1-5): DVKVTQSSRYLVKRTGEKVFLECVQDMDHENMFWYRQDPGLGLRLIYFSYDVKMKEKGDIPEGYSVSREKKERFSLILESASTNQTSMYLCASSLVPGQGHQPQHFGDGTRLSIL.

The rearrangement joins TRBV16 to TRBJ1-5; D not resolved. The germline gives CDR1 KGHSY, CDR2 FQNENV. This CDR3 comprises 12 residues. Trimming removed 4 bases from V and 6 bases from J, with 7 bases in between. The chain's CDR3 is CASSPQVQPQHF. Here the CDR3 DNA reads TGTGCCAGCAGCCCCCAGGTTCAGCCCCAGCATTTT.

V usage is TRBV19 and J usage is TRBJ2-3, with 10 bases matching TRBD2. Germline V gene data show CDR1 as LNHDA and CDR2 as SQIVND (reference sequence). The trim removed 8 bases at V and 5 bases at J, leaving 7 bases unmatched. The CDR3 totals 14 residues. The CDR3 protein is CASQAGGQGDTQYF. For the CDR3, the DNA is TGTGCCAGTCAAGCGGGGGGGCAAGGAGATACGCAGTATTTT.

The chain employs TRBV5-1 and TRBJ2-3, with D perhaps matching TRBD2 (5 bases). This CDR3 is 14 amino acids long. Germline V CDR1 and CDR2: SGHRS, YFSETQ. Trimming removed 1 base from V and 2 bases from J, with 8 bases in between. CDR3 residues: CASSLSGPTDTQYF. In nucleotides, the CDR3 is TGCGCCAGCAGCTTGAGCGGACCCACAGATACGCAGTATTTT.

The chain couples TRBV6-5 to TRBJ2-5; TRBD1 agrees at 7 bases. Germline V gene sequence: CDR1 MNHEY, CDR2 SVGAGI. J was trimmed by 3 bases and V by 5 bases; bases with no gene match: 6. The CDR3 runs 14 residues. CDR3 amino acids: CASSPDRNKETQYF. The CDR3 DNA reads TGTGCCAGCAGTCCGGACAGGAATAAAGAGACCCAGTACTTC.

V usage is TRBV13 and J usage is TRBJ2-5, with D unresolved. V was clipped by 7 bases and J by 5 bases, with 20 bases between them. CDR3 length: 15 amino acids. Germline V gene data show CDR1 as PRHDT and CDR2 as FYEKMQ (reference sequence). The DNA of the CDR3 is TGTGCCAGCACCCCCTCCCGGCACCCTAGGGAGACCCAGTACTTC. As protein: CASTPSRHPRETQYF.

In the case of this clone: Germline is not matched at one junction end, which may reflect a read error. The gene calls are TRBV7-7 and TRBJ1-6, with 7 bases fitting TRBD1. CDR1 is SSHAT and CDR2 is FNYEAQ in the germline V gene (reference sequence). This CDR3 has 15 amino acids. As DNA, the CDR3 is TGTGCTAGCAGCTTAGCGCCAGGGGGGAATTCACCCCTCCACTTT. Its protein product is CASSLAPGGNSPLHF.

The chain couples TRBV4-1 to TRBJ1-5, with unresolved D. Trimming left V 1 base short and J 5 bases short, with 12 bases between. The CDR3 runs 15 residues. Germline V CDR1 and CDR2: MGHRA, YSYEKL. This chain's CDR3 is CASSQGGWGDQPQHF. The DNA of the CDR3 is TGCGCCAGCAGCCAAGGTGGGTGGGGAGATCAGCCCCAGCATTTT.

V and J are TRBV5-1 and TRBJ1-4, with D tentatively TRBD1 (5 bases). Trimming pared 5 bases from V and 7 bases from J, leaving 9 bases between. From germline, CDR1 is SGHRS and CDR2 YFSETQ. This CDR3 has 12 amino acids. CDR3 in DNA: TGCGCCAGCAGTGGGGGGACTGAAAAACTGTTTTTT. The encoded protein is CASSGGTEKLFF.

This chain links TRBV6-6 with TRBJ1-2, with TRBD1 identical over 7 bases. V was clipped by 6 bases and J by 6 bases; unmatched bases: 16. CDR1 and CDR2 from the germline V gene are MNHNY and SVGAGI (reference sequence). The CDR3 spans 16 residues. The CDR3 is CASSPLGQGVTDGYTF. The DNA of the CDR3 is TGTGCCAGCAGCCCCCTGGGGCAGGGGGTTACGGATGGCTACACCTTC.

This chain uses TRBV27 with TRBJ2-1; TRBD2 agrees at 9 bases. V was pared by 3 bases and J by 11 bases, with 14 bases of the junction left unmatched. CDR1 MNHEY and CDR2 SMNVEV come from the germline V gene (reference sequence). CDR3 size: 16 residues. The CDR3 is CASSFFSSGRPAQQFF. The DNA for the CDR3 is TGTGCCAGCAGTTTTTTTTCCAGCGGGAGGCCCGCCCAGCAGTTCTTC.

This clone was counted many times. The genes are TRBV27 and TRBJ2-7; possibly TRBD2 for D (5 bases). V was cut by 6 bases and J by 6 bases, with 15 bases left in between. This CDR3 has 13 amino acids. Germline V gene lookup returns CDR1 MNHEY and CDR2 SMNVEV (reference sequence). The CDR3 DNA reads as TGTGCCAGCAGACCCGCGGGCTTGGCCGAGCAGTACTTC. Amino acids: CASRPAGLAEQYF.

The gene calls are TRBV5-5 and TRBJ2-3; D is perhaps TRBD1 (6 bases). There are 13 residues in the CDR3. Germline loops: CDR1 SGHKS, CDR2 YYEKEE (reference sequence). The V gene lost 3 bases and the J gene lost 4 bases, with 9 bases spanning the gap. CDR3 sequence (DNA): TGTGCCAGCAGCTCAGGACAGCCAGATACGCAGTATTTT. Translating it yields CASSSGQPDTQYF.

V and J are TRBV2 and TRBJ1-4; no firm D call. The CDR3 totals 11 residues. Trimming stripped 8 bases from V and 8 bases from J, with 9 bases between. The germline gives CDR1 SNHLY, CDR2 FYNNEI. The CDR3 DNA is TGTGCCAGCGGGGAGGGCGAAAAACTGTTTTTT. This encodes CASGEGEKLFF.

J is TRBJ1-6 and V is TRBV9; no firm D call. The CDR3 loop spans 15 amino acids. V dropped 0 bases and J dropped 6 bases, with 10 bases sitting between them. CDR1 and CDR2 (germline): SGDLS, YYNGEE. The CDR3 reads CASSVGGQTNSPLHF. CDR3 nucleotide sequence: TGTGCCAGCAGCGTAGGTGGGCAAACTAATTCACCCCTCCACTTT.

V gene TRBV7-8 combines with J gene TRBJ1-2; possible D gene TRBD1, 6 bases. CDR3 size: 15 residues. Trimming removed 5 bases from V and 6 bases from J, with 19 bases in between. Germline values: CDR1 SGHVS, CDR2 FQNEAQ. The CDR3 sequence: CASSPARTGLDGYTF. Written as DNA, the CDR3 is TGTGCCAGCAGCCCGGCACGCACAGGGCTGGATGGCTACACCTTC. The entire variable domain, with the rest obtained from reference TRBV7-8 and TRBJ1-2, is as follows: GAGVSQSPRYKVAKRGQDVALRCDPISGHVSLFWYQQALGQGPEFLTYFQNEAQLDKSGLPSDRFFAERPEGSVSTLKIQRTQQEDSAVYLCASSPARTGLDGYTFGSGTRLTVV.

The chain has TRBV3-1 (or the pseudogene TRBV3-2) and TRBJ1-2; D ambiguous. Germline V gene data show CDR1 as LGHDT and CDR2 as YNNKEL (reference sequence). This CDR3 region has 14 residues. V dropped 1 base and J dropped 7 bases, with 13 bases sitting between them. This CDR3 reads CASSQGGLRSGYTF. Here the CDR3 DNA reads TGTGCCAGCAGCCAAGGAGGACTCAGGAGTGGCTACACCTTC.